The text below deals with one TCR beta chain. Its antigen is still unknown. The record has no base qualities; no much larger clone is one base away. The sample belongs to a study of CD8 T cells in ankylosing spondylitis (dated by TCRdb to 2016 to 2017). Regarding the complete study: To find TCR variants linked to disease, the study profiled T cell receptor beta repertoires in ankylosing spondylitis patients and healthy donors. The full study cohort comprised some 27 ankylosing spondylitis patients and over a hundred healthy donors. Samples of peripheral blood were taken, and for ankylosing spondylitis patients, synovial fluid was collected as well.

The run used an Illumina HiSeq 2500. TCR beta libraries were prepared by quantitative 5'-RACE with molecular barcodes. On the authors' methods: Disease-linked TCR variants were identified with a new computational method built on a probabilistic model of VDJ rearrangement. TCRdb took the public reads, trimmed them with fastp at Q25, ran MiXCR for clone calling and kept in-frame beta chains. Each entry is one CDR3 protein sequence, shown with its most common DNA and genes. Here the V and J calls rest on TCRdb's processing, not on the authors' analysis. Counted in this sample were over 400,000 distinct CDR3 sequences; roughly 26% of them appeared once. Clones ranked in the top ten supply under 0.9% of the sample. V lost 6 bases and J lost 2 bases; the stretch between them is 17 bases long. There are 15 amino acids in the CDR3, from cysteine to phenylalanine inclusive. The DNA shown is the 45-base CDR3, in frame from base 1. From the germline V gene, CDR1 is SGHRS and CDR2 is YFSETQ.

The study at large found these results: A TCR beta motif of about eight highly homologous amino acid variants appeared characteristic of blood from ankylosing spondylitis patients. Significant enrichment of the disease-linked clones was reported in matched synovial fluid samples from ankylosing spondylitis patients. In peripheral blood, the disease-linked clones were found at relatively low frequencies and had a CD8+ phenotype. Some of the motif variants had been reported before in the synovial fluid and blood of reactive arthritis patients, a finding that suggests common disease-initiation mechanisms.

Sample: blood, either unsorted or a sorted T cell fraction (not recorded which). The sequence is built from TRBV5-1 and TRBJ1-1, with a weak D call of TRBD1 (6 bases match). This TCR was sampled from a male donor with ankylosing spondylitis. The sequenced DNA: TGCGCCAGCATCCGACGGGAGGGGGGAAACACTGAAGCTTTCTTT. This gives the protein CASIRREGGNTEAFF.